This passage covers 7 T cell receptor beta chains from one sample sequenced in a study of T cell repertoires in cytomegalovirus infection. MiXCR, run by TCRdb on the reads, gives a single entry per CDR3 protein. The table lists 680,000 or so distinct CDR3 sequences, approximately 33% of them singletons. These TCRs' antigens remain unknown. Sequencing was performed on cultured PBMCs, taken from culture after CMV antigen stimulation. The receptor set was obtained from a human donor in good health (CMV status not recorded). Some clones in this sample may be carry-over from other donors' samples.

The CDR3 nucleotides read TGTGCCAGCAGCCAAGACCCAGCTCGCGGGCTAGGGGACATTCAGTACTTC. It codes for CASSQDPARGLGDIQYF. The chain has TRBV4-2 and TRBJ2-4; D assignment may be TRBD1 or TRBD2 (5 bases each). The length of the CDR3 is 17 residues. Germline lookup yields CDR1 LGHNA and CDR2 YNFKEQ. V was clipped by 0 bases and J by 8 bases, with 20 bases between them.

The J gene is TRBJ2-1, the V gene TRBV11-2; D remains ambiguous. Per germline, CDR1 SGHAT and CDR2 FQNNGV. The CDR3 sequence is 14 residues long. The ends were cut back, 5 bases at V and 6 bases at J, with 14 bases in the middle. The CDR3 loop reads CASSTSETFNEQFF. In DNA form, the CDR3 reads TGTGCCAGCAGCACCAGCGAAACTTTCAATGAGCAGTTCTTC.

The chain combines TRBV27 with TRBJ1-3; TRBD1 matches 9 bases. V shed 6 bases and J 2 bases; nucleotides not matched to a gene: 5. Germline lookup yields CDR1 MNHEY and CDR2 SMNVEV (reference sequence). This CDR3 comprises 15 residues. CDR3 protein: CASSRTGAAGNTIYF. CDR3 coding DNA: TGTGCCAGCAGCCGGACAGGGGCGGCTGGAAACACCATATATTTT.

This clonotype was observed a handful of times. This CDR3 reads CASSTSRGGGYTF. The CDR3 DNA is TGTGCCAGCAGTACGAGCAGGGGTGGTGGCTACACCTTC. The J gene is TRBJ1-2, the V gene TRBV28, with D maybe TRBD1 (6 bases). The CDR3 sequence is 13 residues long. CDR1 is MDHEN, CDR2 SYDVKM, per germline. V was clipped by 5 bases and J by 7 bases, with 14 bases between them.

The genes are TRBV19 and TRBJ2-7; no definite D call. Between the trimmed V and J ends, which lost 6 bases and 3 bases, there was a span of 6 bases. The CDR3 sequence is 11 residues long. From germline, CDR1 is LNHDA and CDR2 SQIVND (reference sequence). CDR3 DNA sequence: TGTGCCAGTAGACCTCGCTACGAGCAGTACTTC. This encodes CASRPRYEQYF. Full variable domain (outside the CDR3, taken from reference TRBV19 and TRBJ2-7): DGGITQSPKYLFRKEGQNVTLSCEQNLNHDAMYWYRQDPGQGLRLIYYSQIVNDFQKGDIAEGYSVSREKKESFPLTVTSAQKNPTAFYLCASRPRYEQYFGPGTRLTVT.

This clonotype was counted a few times. The genes are TRBV10-1 and TRBJ2-7, with TRBD2 matching over 8 bases. The V segment lost 0 bases and the J segment 4 bases; nucleotides outside the gene matches: 2. This CDR3 spans 14 amino acids. Germline V gene lookup returns CDR1 WNHNN and CDR2 SYGVQD (reference sequence). The CDR3 coding sequence is TGCGCCAGCAGTGAGTCGGGACTAGTGTACGAGCAGTACTTC. It is translated as CASSESGLVYEQYF.

The chain couples TRBV12-3 or TRBV12-4 to TRBJ2-2; D ambiguous. V shed 2 bases and J shed 6 bases, with 10 bases lying between them. CDR3 size: 14 residues. CDR3 sequence (DNA): TGTGCCAGCAGTTTACTTCACCCCCCCGGGGAGCTGTTTTTT. This translates into CASSLLHPPGELFF.